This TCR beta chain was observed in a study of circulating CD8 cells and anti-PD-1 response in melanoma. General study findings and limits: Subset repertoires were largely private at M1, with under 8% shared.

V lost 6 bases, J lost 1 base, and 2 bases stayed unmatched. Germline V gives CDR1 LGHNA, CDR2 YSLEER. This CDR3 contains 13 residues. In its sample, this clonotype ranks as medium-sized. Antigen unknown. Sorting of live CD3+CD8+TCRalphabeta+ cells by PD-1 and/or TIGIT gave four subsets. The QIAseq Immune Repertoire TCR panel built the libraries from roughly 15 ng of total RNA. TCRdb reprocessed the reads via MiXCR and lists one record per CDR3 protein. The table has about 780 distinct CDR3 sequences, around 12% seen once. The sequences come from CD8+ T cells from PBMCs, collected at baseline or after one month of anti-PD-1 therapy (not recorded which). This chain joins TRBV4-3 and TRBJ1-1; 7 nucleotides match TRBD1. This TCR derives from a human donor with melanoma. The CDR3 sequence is CASRGTENTEAFF. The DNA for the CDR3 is TGCGCCAGCAGGGGGACAGAGAACACTGAAGCTTTCTTT.